This record covers a single T cell receptor beta chain. This record comes from a study of technical replicates of blood from four donors. The protocol was immunoSEQ multiplex PCR, while the TCRdb copy is restricted to in-frame clones and leaves out a portion. This table holds roughly 70,000 clones, approximately 97% found once. This CDR3 has 15 residues. The germline CDR1 and CDR2 sequences are LNHDA and SQIVND (reference sequence). Trimming stripped 2 bases from V and 1 base from J, with 11 bases between. Input material: T cells isolated from PBMCs. The chain employs TRBV19 and TRBJ1-1; D is perhaps TRBD1 (6 bases). This sequence was found in a human donor in good health. The CDR3 DNA sequence: TGTGCCAGTAGTATACAGGGGTTCGAGAACACTGAAGCTTTCTTT. Its protein is CASSIQGFENTEAFF. The variable domain in full, completed from reference TRBV19 and TRBJ1-1, reads DGGITQSPKYLFRKEGQNVTLSCEQNLNHDAMYWYRQDPGQGLRLIYYSQIVNDFQKGDIAEGYSVSREKKESFPLTVTSAQKNPTAFYLCASSIQGFENTEAFFGQGTRLTVV.